Sequencing of this TCR beta chain was carried out in a study of identifying expanded T cells in peripheral blood. Findings and caveats of the study: Clone count variance between two-week samples rose with total template count.

CDR1 and CDR2 from the germline V gene are MGHRA and YSYEKL. This CDR3 is 17 amino acids long. The V end lost 0 bases, the J end lost 5 bases, and 20 bases lay between the germline ends. Collection occurred without any documented infections or immune events in donors. Method: immunoSEQ multiplex PCR; TCRdb's copy keeps in-frame clones and lacks some. The top ten hold just under 8.5% of the sample, which has some 99,000 clones, about 87% seen once. Points on this clone: Its antigen is undetermined.

This clonotype originated in a person between 18 and 69 years old in good health. The sequencing sample was made of blood. The V gene is TRBV4-1, the J gene TRBJ2-7; D is possibly TRBD1 or TRBD2 (5 bases each). The CDR3 nucleotides are TGCGCCAGCAGCCAAGATCAGGTTTGGGGGACCCTTAACGAGCAGTACTTC. Translation gives CASSQDQVWGTLNEQYF.